The T cell receptor beta chain described here comes from a study of T cell responses to AZD1222 COVID-19 vaccine. Whole-study results and caveats: White British donors predominated, females outnumbered males, and clonal diversity was possibly underestimated.

About this clone itself: Antigen specificity is unknown.

This CDR3 is built from 14 residues. V lost 3 bases to trimming and J lost 6 bases, with 15 bases between them. CDR1 is SNHLY, CDR2 FYNNEI, per germline. Sequenced by immunoSEQ multiplex PCR; TCRdb stores in-frame clones only, minus some. Among around 99,000 clones, roughly 87% were seen once, and the ten largest hold around 4.4%. Specimen: peripheral blood, collected on day 0 of AZD1222 vaccination. The J gene is TRBJ2-7, the V gene TRBV2; D may match TRBD1 or TRBD2 (6 bases each). This clonotype was obtained from an adult in good health. The CDR3 protein is CASSERGAGPEQYF. The CDR3 nucleotides are TGTGCCAGCAGTGAGAGGGGGGCAGGCCCCGAGCAGTACTTC. Looking up the rest from reference TRBV2 and TRBJ2-7 gives the full variable domain: EPEVTQTPSHQVTQMGQEVILRCVPISNHLYFYWYRQILGQKVEFLVSFYNNEISEKSEIFDDQFSVERPDGSNFTLKIRSTKLEDSAMYFCASSERGAGPEQYFGPGTRLTVT.